This note documents a single T cell receptor beta chain sequence. The antigen remains undetermined. The data derive from a study of cytomegalovirus exposure and HLA in healthy donors. Broader study findings: Upon later analysis, TCR association rates were observed to vary by HLA locus, being highest for DRB1 and lowest for HLA-C. A later analysis by the authors found several of the most significant clusters apparently linked to common viral pathogens.

The donors were healthy bone marrow donors. Primers: 60 Vbeta forward and 13 Jbeta reverse. The assay was immunoSEQ multiplex PCR, and TCRdb's table has in-frame clones only and misses some. Counted here are 200,000 to 300,000 clones, roughly four fifths occurring once; the ten biggest clones make up roughly 2%. The CDR3 loop spans 14 amino acids. The germline V and J ends were trimmed by 3 bases and 2 bases, with 11 bases remaining between them. Germline CDR1 is MDHEN and CDR2 is SYDVKM. The genes are TRBV28 and TRBJ2-7, with D possibly being TRBD2 (5 bases). The specimen was PBMCs. The receptor was derived from a woman aged 40-49 years in good health and CMV-seropositive. As DNA, the CDR3 is TGTGCCAGCAGTTTTTCGGGGAAGACCTACGAGCAGTACTTC. This sequence encodes CASSFSGKTYEQYF.